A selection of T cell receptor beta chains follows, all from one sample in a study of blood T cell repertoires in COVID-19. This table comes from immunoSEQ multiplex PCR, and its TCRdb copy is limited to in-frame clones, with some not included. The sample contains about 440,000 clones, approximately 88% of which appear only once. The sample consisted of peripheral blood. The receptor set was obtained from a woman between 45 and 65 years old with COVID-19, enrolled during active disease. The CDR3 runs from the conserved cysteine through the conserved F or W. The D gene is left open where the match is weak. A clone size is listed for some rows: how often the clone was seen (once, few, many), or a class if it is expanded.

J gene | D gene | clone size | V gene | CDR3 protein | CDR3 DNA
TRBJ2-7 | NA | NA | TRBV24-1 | CATSDSRDYEQYF | TGTGCCACCAGTGATTCCAGGGACTACGAGCAGTACTTC
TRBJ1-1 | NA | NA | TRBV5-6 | CASSLAVLTEAFF | TGTGCCAGCAGCTTGGCAGTTTTGACTGAAGCTTTCTTT
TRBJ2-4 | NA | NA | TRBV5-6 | CASSFGQSIQYF | TGTGCCAGCAGCTTCGGACAGAGCATTCAGTACTTC
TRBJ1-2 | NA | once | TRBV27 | CASSSTLGGYGYTF | TGTGCCAGCAGTTCGACTTTAGGGGGCTATGGCTACACCTTC
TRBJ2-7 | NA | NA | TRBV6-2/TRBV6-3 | CASSRQPYEQYF | TGTGCCAGCAGCCGACAGCCCTACGAGCAGTACTTC
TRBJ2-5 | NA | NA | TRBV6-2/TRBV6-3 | CASSPDTYQETQYF | TGTGCCAGCAGCCCGGACACCTACCAAGAGACCCAGTACTTC
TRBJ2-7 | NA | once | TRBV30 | CAWSVRLTGPYEQYF | TGTGCCTGGAGTGTACGGTTGACAGGCCCCTACGAGCAGTACTTC
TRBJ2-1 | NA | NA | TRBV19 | CASSPMRDTHNEQFF | TGTGCCAGTAGCCCTATGAGGGATACTCACAATGAGCAGTTCTTC
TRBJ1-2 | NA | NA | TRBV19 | CASNVRASIYGYTF | TGTGCCAGTAACGTCAGGGCGTCGATCTATGGCTACACCTTC
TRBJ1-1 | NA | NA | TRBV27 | CASRSYTEAFF | TGTGCCAGCAGATCATACACTGAAGCTTTCTTT
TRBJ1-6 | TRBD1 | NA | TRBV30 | CAWSPDRENSPLHF | TGTGCCTGGAGTCCAGACAGGGAGAATTCACCCCTCCACTTT
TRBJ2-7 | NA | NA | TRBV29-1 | CSVILSYEQYF | TGCAGCGTTATACTATCCTACGAGCAGTACTTC
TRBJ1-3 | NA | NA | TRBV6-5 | CASRRTSYSGNTIYF | TGTGCCAGCAGGCGGACTTCCTACTCTGGAAACACCATATATTTT
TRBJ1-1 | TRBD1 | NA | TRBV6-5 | CASGQERNTEAFF | TGTGCCAGCGGACAGGAGCGGAACACTGAAGCTTTCTTT
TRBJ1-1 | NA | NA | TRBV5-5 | CASSWGQGNTEAFF | TGTGCCAGCAGCTGGGGGCAGGGGAACACTGAAGCTTTCTTT
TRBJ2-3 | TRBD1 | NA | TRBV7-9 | CASSPTGWGDTQYF | TGTGCCAGCAGCCCGACAGGGTGGGGAGATACGCAGTATTTT
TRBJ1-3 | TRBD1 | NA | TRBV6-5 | CASSYIGTASGNTIYF | TGTGCCAGCAGTTACATTGGGACAGCTTCTGGAAACACCATATATTTT
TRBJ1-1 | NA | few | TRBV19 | CASSIGGYMNTEAFF | TGTGCCAGTAGTATCGGGGGATATATGAACACGGAAGCTTTCTTT
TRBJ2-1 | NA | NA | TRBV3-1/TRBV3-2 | CASSLLNEQFF | TGTGCCAGCAGCCTTCTCAATGAGCAGTTCTTC
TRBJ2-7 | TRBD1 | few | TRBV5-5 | CASSATPRGPYEQYF | TGTGCCAGCAGCGCGACACCAAGGGGGCCATACGAGCAGTACTTC
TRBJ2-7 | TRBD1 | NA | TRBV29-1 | CSGKRRGDRVSYEQYF | TGCAGCGGCAAAAGAAGGGGAGACAGGGTATCCTACGAGCAGTACTTC
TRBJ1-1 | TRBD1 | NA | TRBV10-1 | CASSLRTGMNTEAFF | TGCGCCAGCAGTCTCCGGACAGGGATGAACACTGAAGCTTTCTTT
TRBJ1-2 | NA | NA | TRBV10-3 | CAIVGRDYGYTF | TGTGCCATCGTGGGCAGGGACTATGGCTACACCTTC
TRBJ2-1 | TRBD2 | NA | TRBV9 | CASSLGTSAYNEQFF | TGTGCCAGCAGCCTCGGGACTAGCGCCTACAATGAGCAGTTCTTC
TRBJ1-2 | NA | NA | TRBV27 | CATLNPGGPDYGYTF | TGTGCCACTTTAAATCCGGGGGGACCAGATTATGGCTACACCTTC
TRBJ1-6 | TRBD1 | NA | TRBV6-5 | CASRGRQGPSPLHF | TGTGCCAGCAGAGGTCGACAGGGACCTTCACCCCTCCACTTT
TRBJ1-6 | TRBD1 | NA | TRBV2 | CASSLTGGWNSPLHF | TGTGCCAGCAGCTTGACAGGGGGCTGGAATTCACCCCTCCACTTT
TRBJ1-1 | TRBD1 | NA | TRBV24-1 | CATSDTAGGNTEAFF | TGTGCCACCAGTGATACCGCAGGGGGAAACACTGAAGCTTTCTTT
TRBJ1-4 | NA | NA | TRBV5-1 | CASRRLGGEKLFF | TGCGCCAGCAGGAGGCTCGGAGGTGAAAAACTGTTTTTT
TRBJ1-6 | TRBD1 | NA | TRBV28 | CASTGQGYSPLHF | TGTGCCAGCACCGGACAGGGTTATTCACCCCTCCACTTT
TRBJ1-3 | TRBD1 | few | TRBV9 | CASSPGQGISGNTIYF | TGTGCCAGCAGCCCCGGACAGGGAATCAGTGGAAACACCATATATTTT
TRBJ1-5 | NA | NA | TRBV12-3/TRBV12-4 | CASTQYSNQPQHF | TGTGCCAGCACCCAGTATAGCAATCAGCCCCAGCATTTT
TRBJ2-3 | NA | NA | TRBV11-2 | CASSLVSGTQYF | TGTGCCAGCAGCTTAGTATCGGGGACGCAGTATTTT
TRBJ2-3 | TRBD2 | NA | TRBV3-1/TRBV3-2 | CASSPGLAGGTDTQYF | TGTGCCAGCAGTCCCGGACTAGCGGGGGGGACAGATACGCAGTATTTT
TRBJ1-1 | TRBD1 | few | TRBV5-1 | CASSFNGQAMNTEAFF | TGCGCCAGCAGCTTCAATGGACAGGCGATGAACACTGAAGCTTTCTTT
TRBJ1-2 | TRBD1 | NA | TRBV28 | CASSQPGTVYGYTF | TGTGCCAGCAGTCAACCAGGGACAGTCTATGGCTACACCTTC
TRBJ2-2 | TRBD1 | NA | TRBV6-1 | CASSGRDRHPTYTGELFF | TGTGCCAGCAGTGGCCGGGACAGGCATCCAACCTACACCGGGGAGCTGTTTTTT
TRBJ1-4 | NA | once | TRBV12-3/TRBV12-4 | CASSPAAGEKLFF | TGTGCCAGCTCTCCCGCGGCGGGGGAAAAACTGTTTTTT
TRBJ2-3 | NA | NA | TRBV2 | CASSAQRLTDTQYF | TGTGCCAGCAGTGCTCAGCGGCTCACAGATACGCAGTATTTT
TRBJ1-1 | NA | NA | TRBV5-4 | CASSPRSEGARVTEAFF | TGTGCCAGCAGCCCCCGCAGTGAGGGCGCCCGGGTCACTGAAGCTTTCTTT
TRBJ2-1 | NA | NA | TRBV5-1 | CASSFSFSGRNEQFF | TGCGCCAGCAGCTTCAGTTTCAGTGGTCGTAATGAGCAGTTCTTC